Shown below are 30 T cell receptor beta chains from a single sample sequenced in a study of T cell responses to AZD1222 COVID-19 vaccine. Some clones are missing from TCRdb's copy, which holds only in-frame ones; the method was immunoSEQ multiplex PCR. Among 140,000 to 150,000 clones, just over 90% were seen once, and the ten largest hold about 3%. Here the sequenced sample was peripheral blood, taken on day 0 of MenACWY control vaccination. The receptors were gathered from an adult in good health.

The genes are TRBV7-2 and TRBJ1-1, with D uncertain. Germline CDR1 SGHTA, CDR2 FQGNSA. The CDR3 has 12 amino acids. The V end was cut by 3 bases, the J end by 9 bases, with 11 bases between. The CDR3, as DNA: TGTGCCAGCAGCTTTAATTGGCAGAAAGCTTTCTTT. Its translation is CASSFNWQKAFF.

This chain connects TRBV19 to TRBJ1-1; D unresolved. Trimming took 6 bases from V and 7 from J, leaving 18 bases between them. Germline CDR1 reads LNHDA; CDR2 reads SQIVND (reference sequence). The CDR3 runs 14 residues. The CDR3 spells CASRDYESTYEAFF. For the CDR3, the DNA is TGTGCCAGTAGGGACTATGAGTCAACTTATGAAGCTTTCTTT.

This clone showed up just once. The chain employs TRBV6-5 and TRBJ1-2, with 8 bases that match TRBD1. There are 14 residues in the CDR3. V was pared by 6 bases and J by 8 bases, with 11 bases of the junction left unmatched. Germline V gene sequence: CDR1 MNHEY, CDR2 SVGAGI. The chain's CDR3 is CASSPTTTGGGYTF. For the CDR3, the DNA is TGTGCCAGCAGCCCCACAACAACAGGGGGAGGCTACACCTTC.

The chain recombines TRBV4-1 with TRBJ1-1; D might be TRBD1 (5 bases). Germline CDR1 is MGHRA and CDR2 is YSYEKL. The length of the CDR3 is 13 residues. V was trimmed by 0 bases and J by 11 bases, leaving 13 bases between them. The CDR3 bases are TGCGCCAGCAGCCAAGATGGGGGGATTTCTGCTTTCTTT. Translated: CASSQDGGISAFF.

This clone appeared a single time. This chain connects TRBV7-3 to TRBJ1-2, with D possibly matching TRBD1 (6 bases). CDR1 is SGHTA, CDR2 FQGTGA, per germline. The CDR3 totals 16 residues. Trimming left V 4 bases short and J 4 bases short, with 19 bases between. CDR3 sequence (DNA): TGTGCCAGCAGCTCTAACCCGACTGGACAGAGCTATGGCTACACCTTC. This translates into CASSSNPTGQSYGYTF.

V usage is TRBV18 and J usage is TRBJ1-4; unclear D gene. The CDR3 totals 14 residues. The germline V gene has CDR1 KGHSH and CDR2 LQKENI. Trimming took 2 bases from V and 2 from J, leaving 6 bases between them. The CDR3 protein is CASSPGVTNEKLFF. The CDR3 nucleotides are TGTGCCAGCTCACCAGGGGTGACTAATGAAAAACTGTTTTTT.

The DNA for the CDR3 is TGTGCCAGCAGCTTGTACAATCAGCCCCAGCATTTT. Translated: CASSLYNQPQHF. The chain carries TRBV5-4 and TRBJ1-5; D unresolved. Germline assignment: CDR1 SGHNT and CDR2 YYREEE (reference sequence). The CDR3 is 12 residues long. Trimming left V 1 base short and J 3 bases short, with 2 bases between.

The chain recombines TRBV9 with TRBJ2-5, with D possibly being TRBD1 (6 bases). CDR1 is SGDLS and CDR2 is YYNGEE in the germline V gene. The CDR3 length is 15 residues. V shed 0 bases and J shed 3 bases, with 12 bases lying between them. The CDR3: CASSVAGQRKETQYF. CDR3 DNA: TGTGCCAGCAGCGTAGCCGGACAGAGAAAAGAGACCCAGTACTTC.

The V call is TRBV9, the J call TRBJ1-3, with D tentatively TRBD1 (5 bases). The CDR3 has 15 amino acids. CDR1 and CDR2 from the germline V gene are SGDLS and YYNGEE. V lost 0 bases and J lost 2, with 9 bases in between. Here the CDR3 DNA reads TGTGCCAGCAGCGTAGGGGGGACGACTGGAAACACCATATATTTT. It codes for CASSVGGTTGNTIYF.

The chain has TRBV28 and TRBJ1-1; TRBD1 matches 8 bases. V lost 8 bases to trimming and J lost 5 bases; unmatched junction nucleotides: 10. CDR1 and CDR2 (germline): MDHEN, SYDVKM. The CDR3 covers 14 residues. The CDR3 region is CASSAGGARTEAFF. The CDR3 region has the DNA TGTGCCAGCTCGGCAGGGGGCGCAAGGACTGAAGCTTTCTTT.

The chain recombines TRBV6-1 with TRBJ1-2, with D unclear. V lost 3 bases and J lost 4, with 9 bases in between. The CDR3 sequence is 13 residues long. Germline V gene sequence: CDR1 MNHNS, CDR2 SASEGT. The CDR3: CASSERALYGYTF. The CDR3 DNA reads TGTGCCAGCAGTGAGCGGGCCCTCTATGGCTACACCTTC.

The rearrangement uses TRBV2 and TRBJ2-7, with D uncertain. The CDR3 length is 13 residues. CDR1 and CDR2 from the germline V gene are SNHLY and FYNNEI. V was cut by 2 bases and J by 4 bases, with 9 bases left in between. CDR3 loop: CASSERQLYEQYF. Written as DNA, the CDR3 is TGTGCCAGCAGTGAACGCCAGCTTTACGAGCAGTACTTC.

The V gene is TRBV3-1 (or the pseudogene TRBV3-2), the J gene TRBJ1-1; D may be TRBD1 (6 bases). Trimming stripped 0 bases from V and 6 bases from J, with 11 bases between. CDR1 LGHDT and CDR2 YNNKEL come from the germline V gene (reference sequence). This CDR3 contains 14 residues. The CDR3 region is CASSQEGGTAEAFF. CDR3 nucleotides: TGTGCCAGCAGCCAAGAAGGGGGTACGGCTGAAGCTTTCTTT.

The CDR3 sequence is CASSLGGTGAGYGYTF. DNA for the CDR3: TGTGCCAGCAGCTTAGGGGGGACAGGGGCTGGCTATGGCTACACCTTC. This chain links TRBV7-8 with TRBJ1-2, with 10 bases matching TRBD1. CDR1 SGHVS and CDR2 FQNEAQ come from the germline V gene. Trimming took 1 base from V and 4 from J; bases not matched to a gene: 6. This CDR3 has 16 residues.

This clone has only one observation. Written as DNA, the CDR3 is TGTGCCAGTAGTCGGACAAAAGCCTACGAGCAGTACTTC. Protein product: CASSRTKAYEQYF. The rearrangement joins TRBV19 to TRBJ2-7; D might be TRBD1 (5 bases). Germline V lookup: CDR1 LNHDA, CDR2 SQIVND (reference sequence). The ends were cut back, 5 bases at V and 2 bases at J, with 10 bases in the middle. The CDR3 is made up of 13 amino acids.

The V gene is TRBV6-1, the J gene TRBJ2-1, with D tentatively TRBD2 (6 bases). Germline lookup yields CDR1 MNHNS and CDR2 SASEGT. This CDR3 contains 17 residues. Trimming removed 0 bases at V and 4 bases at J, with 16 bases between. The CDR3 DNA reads TGTGCCAGCAGTGAAGCCCCCCCGGGACTCTTATACAATGAGCAGTTCTTC. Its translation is CASSEAPPGLLYNEQFF.

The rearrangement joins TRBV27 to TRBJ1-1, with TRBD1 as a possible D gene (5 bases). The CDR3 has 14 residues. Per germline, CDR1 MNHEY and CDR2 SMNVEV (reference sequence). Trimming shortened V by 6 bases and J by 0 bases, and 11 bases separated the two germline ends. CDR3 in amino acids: CASSPNRMNTEAFF. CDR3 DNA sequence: TGTGCCAGCAGCCCTAACAGGATGAACACTGAAGCTTTCTTT.

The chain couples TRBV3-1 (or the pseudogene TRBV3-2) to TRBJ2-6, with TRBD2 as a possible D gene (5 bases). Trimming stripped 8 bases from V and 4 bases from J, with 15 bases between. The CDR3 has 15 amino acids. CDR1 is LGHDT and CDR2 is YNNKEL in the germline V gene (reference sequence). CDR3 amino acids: CASSHEGAGANVLTF. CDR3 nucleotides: TGTGCCAGCTCGCACGAGGGAGCCGGGGCCAACGTCCTGACTTTC.

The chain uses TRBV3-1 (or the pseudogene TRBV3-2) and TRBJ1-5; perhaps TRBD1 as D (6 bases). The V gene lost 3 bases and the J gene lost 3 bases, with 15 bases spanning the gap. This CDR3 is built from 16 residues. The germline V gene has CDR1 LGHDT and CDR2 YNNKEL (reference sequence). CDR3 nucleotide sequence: TGTGCCAGCAGCCAGACCTGGGACATTTACAATCAGCCCCAGCATTTT. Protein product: CASSQTWDIYNQPQHF.

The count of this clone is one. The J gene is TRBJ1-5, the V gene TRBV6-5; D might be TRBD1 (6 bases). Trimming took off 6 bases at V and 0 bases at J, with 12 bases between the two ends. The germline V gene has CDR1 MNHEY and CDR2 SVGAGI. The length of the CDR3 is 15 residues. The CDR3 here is CASSRDNYSNQPQHF. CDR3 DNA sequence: TGTGCCAGCAGCCGGGACAACTATAGCAATCAGCCCCAGCATTTT.

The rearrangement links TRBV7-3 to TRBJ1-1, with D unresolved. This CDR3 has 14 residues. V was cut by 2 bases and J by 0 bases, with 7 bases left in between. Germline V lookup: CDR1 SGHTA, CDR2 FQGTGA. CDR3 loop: CASSLGTMNTEAFF. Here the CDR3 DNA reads TGTGCCAGCAGCTTAGGCACAATGAACACTGAAGCTTTCTTT. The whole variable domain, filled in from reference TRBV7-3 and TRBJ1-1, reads GAGVSQTPSNKVTEKGKYVELRCDPISGHTALYWYRQSLGQGPEFLIYFQGTGAADDSGLPNDRFFAVRPEGSVSTLKIQRTERGDSAVYLCASSLGTMNTEAFFGQGTRLTVV.

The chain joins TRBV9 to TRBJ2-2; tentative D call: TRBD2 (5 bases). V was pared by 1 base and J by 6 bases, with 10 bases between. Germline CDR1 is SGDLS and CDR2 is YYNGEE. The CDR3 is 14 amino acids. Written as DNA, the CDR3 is TGTGCCAGCAGCGTATTTTTGGAGGCCGGGGAGCTGTTTTTT. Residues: CASSVFLEAGELFF.

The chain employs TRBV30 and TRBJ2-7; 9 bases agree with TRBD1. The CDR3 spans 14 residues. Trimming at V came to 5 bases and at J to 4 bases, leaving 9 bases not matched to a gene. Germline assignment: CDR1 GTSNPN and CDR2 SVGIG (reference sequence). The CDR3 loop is CAWGTLGQGYEQYF. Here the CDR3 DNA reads TGTGCCTGGGGGACCCTGGGACAGGGTTACGAGCAGTACTTC.

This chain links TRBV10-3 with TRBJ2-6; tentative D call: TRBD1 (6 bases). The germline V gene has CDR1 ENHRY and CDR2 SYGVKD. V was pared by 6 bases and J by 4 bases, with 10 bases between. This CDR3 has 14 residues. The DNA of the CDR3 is TGTGCCATCAGCCAGGGGAAAGGGGCCAACGTCCTGACTTTC. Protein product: CAISQGKGANVLTF.

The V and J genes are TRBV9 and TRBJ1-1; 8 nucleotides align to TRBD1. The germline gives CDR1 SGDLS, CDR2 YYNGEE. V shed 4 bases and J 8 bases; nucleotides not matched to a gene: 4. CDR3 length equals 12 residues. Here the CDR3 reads CASSQDRGEAFF. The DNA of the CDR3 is TGTGCCAGCAGCCAAGACAGGGGCGAAGCTTTCTTT.

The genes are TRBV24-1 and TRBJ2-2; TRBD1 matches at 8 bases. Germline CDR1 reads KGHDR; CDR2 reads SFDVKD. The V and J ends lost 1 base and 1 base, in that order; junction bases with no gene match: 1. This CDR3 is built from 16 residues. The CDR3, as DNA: TGTGCCACCAGTGATTTCGGACAGGGGAACACCGGGGAGCTGTTTTTT. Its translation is CATSDFGQGNTGELFF.

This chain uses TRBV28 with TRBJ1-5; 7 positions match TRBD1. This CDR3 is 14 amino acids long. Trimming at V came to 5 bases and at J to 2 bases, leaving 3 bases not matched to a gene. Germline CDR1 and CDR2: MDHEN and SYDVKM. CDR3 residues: CASSTTGGNQPQHF. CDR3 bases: TGTGCCAGCAGTACCACAGGGGGCAATCAGCCCCAGCATTTT.

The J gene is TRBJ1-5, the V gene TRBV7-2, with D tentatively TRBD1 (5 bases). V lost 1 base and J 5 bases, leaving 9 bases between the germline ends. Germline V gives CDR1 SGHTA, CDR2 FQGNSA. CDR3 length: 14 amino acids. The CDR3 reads CASSLGQSYQPQHF. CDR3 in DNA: TGTGCCAGCAGCTTAGGACAGAGTTATCAGCCCCAGCATTTT.

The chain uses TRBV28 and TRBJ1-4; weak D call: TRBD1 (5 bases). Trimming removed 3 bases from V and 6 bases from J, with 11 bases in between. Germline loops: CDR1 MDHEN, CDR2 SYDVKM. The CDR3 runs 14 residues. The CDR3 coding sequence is TGTGCCAGCAGTTTTTCCGGGGGTCATGAAAAACTGTTTTTT. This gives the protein CASSFSGGHEKLFF.

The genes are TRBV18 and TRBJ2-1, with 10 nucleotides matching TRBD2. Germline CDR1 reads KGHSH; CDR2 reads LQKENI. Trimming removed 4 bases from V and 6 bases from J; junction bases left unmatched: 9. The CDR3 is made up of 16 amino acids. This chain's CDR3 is CASSRGAGGRSNEQFF. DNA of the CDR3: TGTGCCAGCTCACGAGGAGCGGGGGGGCGTTCCAATGAGCAGTTCTTC.